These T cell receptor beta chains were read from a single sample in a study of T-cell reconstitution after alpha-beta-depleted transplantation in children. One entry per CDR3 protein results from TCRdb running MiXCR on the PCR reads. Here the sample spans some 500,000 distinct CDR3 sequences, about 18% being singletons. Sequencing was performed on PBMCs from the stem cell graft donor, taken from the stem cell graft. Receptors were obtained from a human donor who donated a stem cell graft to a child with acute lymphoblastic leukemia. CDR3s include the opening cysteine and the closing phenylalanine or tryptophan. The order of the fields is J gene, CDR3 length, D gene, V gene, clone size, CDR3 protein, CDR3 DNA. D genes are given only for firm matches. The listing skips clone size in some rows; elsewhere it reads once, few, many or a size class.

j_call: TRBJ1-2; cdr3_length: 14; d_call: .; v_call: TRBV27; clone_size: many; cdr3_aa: CASSLYGRNYGYTF; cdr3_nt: TGTGCCAGCAGTTTATATGGAAGAAACTATGGCTACACCTTC
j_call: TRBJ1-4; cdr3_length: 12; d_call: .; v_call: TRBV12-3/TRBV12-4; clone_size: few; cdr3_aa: CASSPVGEKLFF; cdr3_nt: TGTGCCAGCAGCCCGGTAGGGGAAAAACTGTTTTTT
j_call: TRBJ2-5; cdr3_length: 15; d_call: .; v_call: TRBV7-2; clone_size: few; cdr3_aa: CASSWGWDLQETQYF; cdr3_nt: TGTGCCAGCAGCTGGGGATGGGATCTTCAAGAGACCCAGTACTTC
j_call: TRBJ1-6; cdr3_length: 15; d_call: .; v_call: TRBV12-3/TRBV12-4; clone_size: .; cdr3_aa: CASGTGLSYNSPLHF; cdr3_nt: TGTGCCAGCGGAACAGGGTTATCCTATAATTCCCCCCTCCACTTT
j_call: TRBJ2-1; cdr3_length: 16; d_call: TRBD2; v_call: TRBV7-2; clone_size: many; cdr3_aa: CASSLGPSGKYNEQFF; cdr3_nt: TGTGCCAGCAGCTTAGGGCCTAGCGGAAAGTACAATGAGCAGTTCTTC
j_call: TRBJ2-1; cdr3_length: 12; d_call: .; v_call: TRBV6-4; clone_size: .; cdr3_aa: CASSDTGLGQFF; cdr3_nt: TGTGCCAGCAGTGACACGGGTCTGGGGCAGTTCTTC
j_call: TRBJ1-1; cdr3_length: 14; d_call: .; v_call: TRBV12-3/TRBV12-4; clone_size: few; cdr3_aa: CASSDPLGATEAFF; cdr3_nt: TGTGCCAGCAGTGACCCTTTGGGTGCCACTGAAGCTTTCTTT
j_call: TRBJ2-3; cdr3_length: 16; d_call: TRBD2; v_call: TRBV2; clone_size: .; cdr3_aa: CASRSLASGSTDTQYF; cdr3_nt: TGTGCCAGCAGATCCCTAGCTAGCGGGAGCACAGATACGCAGTATTTT
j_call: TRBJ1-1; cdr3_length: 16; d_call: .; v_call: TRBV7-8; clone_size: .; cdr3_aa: CASSPPDRPLATEAFF; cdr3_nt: TGTGCCAGCAGCCCCCCGGACCGCCCTCTGGCCACTGAAGCTTTCTTT
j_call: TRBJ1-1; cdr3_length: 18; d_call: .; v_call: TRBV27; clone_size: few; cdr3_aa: CASMGVSLGNHMNTEAFF; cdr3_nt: TGTGCCAGCATGGGGGTTTCTCTTGGGAATCATATGAACACTGAAGCTTTCTTT
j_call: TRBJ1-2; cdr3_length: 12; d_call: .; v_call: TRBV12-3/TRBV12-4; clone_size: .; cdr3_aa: CASRKSLYGYTF; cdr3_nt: TGTGCCAGCAGAAAATCACTCTATGGCTACACCTTC
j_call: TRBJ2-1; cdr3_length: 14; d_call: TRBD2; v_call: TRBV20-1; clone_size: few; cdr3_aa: CSARGAGAYNEQFF; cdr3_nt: TGCAGTGCTAGAGGAGCGGGGGCCTACAATGAGCAGTTCTTC
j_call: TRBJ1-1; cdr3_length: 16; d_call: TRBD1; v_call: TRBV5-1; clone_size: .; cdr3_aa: CASGTGTGNGITEAFF; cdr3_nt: TGCGCCAGTGGAACCGGGACAGGGAATGGTATAACTGAAGCTTTCTTT
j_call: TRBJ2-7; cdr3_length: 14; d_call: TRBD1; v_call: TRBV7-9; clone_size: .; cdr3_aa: CASSPVGTAYEQYF; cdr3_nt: TGTGCCAGCAGCCCCGTCGGGACAGCCTACGAGCAGTACTTC
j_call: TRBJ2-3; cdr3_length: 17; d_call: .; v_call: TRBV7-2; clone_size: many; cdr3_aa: CASSLGYFRGSTDTQYF; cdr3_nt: TGTGCCAGCAGCTTAGGGTACTTTCGAGGGTCCACAGATACGCAGTATTTT
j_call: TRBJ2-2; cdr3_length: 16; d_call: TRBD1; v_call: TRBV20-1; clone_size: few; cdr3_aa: CSARSLDRGPTGELFF; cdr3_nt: TGCAGTGCTAGGTCACTCGACAGGGGACCCACCGGGGAGCTGTTTTTT
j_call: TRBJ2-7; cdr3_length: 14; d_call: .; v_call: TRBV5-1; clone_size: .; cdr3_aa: CASSLVQGWSEQYF; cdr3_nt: TGCGCCAGCAGCTTGGTCCAGGGATGGAGCGAGCAGTACTTC
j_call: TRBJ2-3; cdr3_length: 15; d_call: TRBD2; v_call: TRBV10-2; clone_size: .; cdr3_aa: CASRGLAGSTDTQYF; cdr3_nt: TGCGCCAGCAGGGGACTAGCGGGGTCCACAGATACGCAGTATTTT
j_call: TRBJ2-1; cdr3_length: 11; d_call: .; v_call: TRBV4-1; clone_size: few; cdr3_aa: CASSQLREQFF; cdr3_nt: TGCGCCAGCAGCCAATTACGTGAGCAGTTCTTC
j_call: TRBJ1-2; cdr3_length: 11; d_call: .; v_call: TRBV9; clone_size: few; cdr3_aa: CASSGVYGYTF; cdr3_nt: TGTGCCAGCAGTGGGGTCTATGGCTACACCTTC
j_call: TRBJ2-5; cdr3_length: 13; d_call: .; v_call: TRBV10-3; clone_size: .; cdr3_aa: CAISGGESGTQYF; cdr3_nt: TGTGCCATCAGTGGTGGGGAAAGTGGGACCCAGTACTTC
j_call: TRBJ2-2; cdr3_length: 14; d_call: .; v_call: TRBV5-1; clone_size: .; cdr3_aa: CASSLGRTTGELFF; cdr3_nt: TGCGCCAGCAGCTTGGGTCGGACCACCGGGGAGCTGTTTTTT
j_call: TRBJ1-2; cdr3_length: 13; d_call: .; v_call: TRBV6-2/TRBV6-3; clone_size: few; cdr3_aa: CASTLEWGNGYTF; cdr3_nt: TGTGCCAGCACCTTAGAATGGGGGAATGGCTACACCTTC
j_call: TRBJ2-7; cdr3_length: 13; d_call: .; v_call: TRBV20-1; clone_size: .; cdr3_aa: CSARAIGSYEQYF; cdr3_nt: TGCAGTGCTAGAGCGATCGGGTCCTACGAGCAGTACTTC
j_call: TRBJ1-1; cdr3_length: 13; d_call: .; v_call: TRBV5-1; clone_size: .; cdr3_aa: CASSSDSRREAFF; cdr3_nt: TGCGCCAGCAGCTCGGACAGTCGGAGAGAAGCTTTCTTT
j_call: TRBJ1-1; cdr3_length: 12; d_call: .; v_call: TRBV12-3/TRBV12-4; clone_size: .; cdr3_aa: CASSLTATEAFF; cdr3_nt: TGTGCCAGCAGTTTGACAGCCACTGAAGCTTTCTTT
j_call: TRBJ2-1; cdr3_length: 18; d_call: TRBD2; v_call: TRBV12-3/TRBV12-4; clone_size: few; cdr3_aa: CASTPLGLAGLTYNEQFF; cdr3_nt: TGTGCCAGCACCCCCCTGGGGCTAGCGGGACTAACCTACAATGAGCAGTTCTTC
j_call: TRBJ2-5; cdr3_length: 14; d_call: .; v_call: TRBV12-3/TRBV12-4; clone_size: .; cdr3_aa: CASSFRLGQETQYF; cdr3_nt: TGTGCCAGCAGTTTCCGGCTAGGTCAGGAGACCCAGTACTTC
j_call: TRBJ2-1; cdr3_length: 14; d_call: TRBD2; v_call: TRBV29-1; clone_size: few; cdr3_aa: CSVSPGLAGGEQFF; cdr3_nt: TGCAGCGTTTCTCCGGGACTAGCGGGAGGGGAGCAGTTCTTC
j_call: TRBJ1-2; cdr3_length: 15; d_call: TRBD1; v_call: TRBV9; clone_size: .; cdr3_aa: CASSVDGTAGYGYTF; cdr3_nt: TGTGCCAGCAGCGTCGACGGGACAGCGGGCTATGGCTACACCTTC
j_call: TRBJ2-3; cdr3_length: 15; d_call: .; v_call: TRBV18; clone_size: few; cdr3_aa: CASSGPGTKRREQYF; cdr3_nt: TGTGCCAGCTCAGGTCCGGGGACGAAACGAAGGGAGCAGTATTTT
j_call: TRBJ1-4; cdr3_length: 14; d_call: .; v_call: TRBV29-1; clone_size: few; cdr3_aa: CSVDAVGTNEKLFF; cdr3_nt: TGCAGCGTTGATGCAGTAGGAACTAATGAAAAACTGTTTTTT
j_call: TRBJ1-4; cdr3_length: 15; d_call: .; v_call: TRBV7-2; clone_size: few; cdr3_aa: CASSLRALGHEKLFF; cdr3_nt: TGTGCCAGCAGTCTCAGGGCTCTCGGACATGAAAAACTGTTTTTT
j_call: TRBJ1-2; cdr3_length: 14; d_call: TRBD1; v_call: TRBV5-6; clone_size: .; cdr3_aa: CASSLTGITYGYTF; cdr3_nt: TGTGCCAGCAGCCTGACAGGGATAACCTATGGCTACACCTTC
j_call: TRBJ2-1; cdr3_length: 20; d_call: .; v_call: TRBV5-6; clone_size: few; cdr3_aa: CASSLGGSGRAIGSYNEQFF; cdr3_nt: TGTGCCAGCAGCTTGGGAGGTAGTGGCCGAGCTATTGGTTCCTACAATGAGCAGTTCTTC
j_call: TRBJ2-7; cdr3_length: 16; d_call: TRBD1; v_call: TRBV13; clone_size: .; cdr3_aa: CASSFMALPPGGEQYF; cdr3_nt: TGTGCCAGCAGCTTTATGGCGTTGCCTCCAGGGGGCGAGCAGTACTTC
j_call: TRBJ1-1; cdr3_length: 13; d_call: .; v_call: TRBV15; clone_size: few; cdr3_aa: CATSREAGTEAFF; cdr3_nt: TGTGCCACCAGCAGAGAAGCAGGGACTGAAGCTTTCTTT
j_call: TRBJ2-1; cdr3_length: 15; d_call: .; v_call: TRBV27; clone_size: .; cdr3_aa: CASIAWDTGEDEQFF; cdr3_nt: TGTGCCAGCATCGCCTGGGACACGGGAGAAGATGAGCAGTTCTTC
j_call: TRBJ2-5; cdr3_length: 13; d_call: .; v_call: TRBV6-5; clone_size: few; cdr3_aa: CASIRGGAETQYF; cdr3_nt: TGTGCCAGCATTAGGGGGGGAGCAGAGACCCAGTACTTC
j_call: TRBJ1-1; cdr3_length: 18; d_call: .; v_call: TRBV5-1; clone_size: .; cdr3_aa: CASSLAESGAGRTTEAFF; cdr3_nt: TGCGCCAGCAGCTTGGCGGAATCCGGCGCTGGCCGTACCACTGAAGCTTTCTTT
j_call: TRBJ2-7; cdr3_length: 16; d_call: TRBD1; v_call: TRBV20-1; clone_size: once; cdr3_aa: CSAIQISPTGVYEQYF; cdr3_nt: TGCAGTGCTATTCAAATATCCCCCACAGGGGTCTACGAGCAGTACTTC
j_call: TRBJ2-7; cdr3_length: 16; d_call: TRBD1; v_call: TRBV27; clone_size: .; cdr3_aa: CASSSITGGVFYEQYF; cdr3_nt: TGTGCCAGCAGTTCAATTACAGGGGGCGTATTCTACGAGCAGTACTTC
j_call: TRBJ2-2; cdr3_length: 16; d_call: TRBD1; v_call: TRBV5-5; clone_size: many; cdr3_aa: CASSLGQGANTGELFF; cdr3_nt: TGTGCCAGCAGCTTGGGACAGGGGGCGAACACCGGGGAGCTGTTTTTT
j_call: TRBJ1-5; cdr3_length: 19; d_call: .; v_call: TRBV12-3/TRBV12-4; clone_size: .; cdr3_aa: CASSFYYDRDKNSNQPQHF; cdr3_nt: TGTGCCAGCAGTTTTTATTATGATAGGGACAAAAATAGCAATCAGCCCCAGCATTTT
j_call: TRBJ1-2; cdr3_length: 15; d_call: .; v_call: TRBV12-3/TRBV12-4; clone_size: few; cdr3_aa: CASSLSRVLFDGYTF; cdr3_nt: TGTGCCAGCAGTTTATCCCGGGTCCTTTTTGACGGCTACACCTTC
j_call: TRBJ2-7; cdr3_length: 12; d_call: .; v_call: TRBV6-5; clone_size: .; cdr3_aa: CASSVAGGEQYF; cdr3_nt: TGTGCCAGCAGTGTGGCGGGCGGCGAGCAGTACTTC
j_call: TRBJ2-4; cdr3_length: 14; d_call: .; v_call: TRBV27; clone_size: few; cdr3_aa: CASTRSGTKNIQYF; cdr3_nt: TGTGCCAGCACTAGATCGGGCACCAAAAACATTCAGTACTTC
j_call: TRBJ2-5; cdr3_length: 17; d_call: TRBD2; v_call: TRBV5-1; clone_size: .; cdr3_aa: CASSVPGLAGIEETQYF; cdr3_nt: TGCGCCAGCAGCGTACCGGGACTAGCGGGAATCGAAGAGACCCAGTACTTC
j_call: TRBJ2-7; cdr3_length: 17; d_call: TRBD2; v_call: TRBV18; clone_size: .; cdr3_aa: CASSPYLAGGLGYEQYF; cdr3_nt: TGTGCCAGCTCACCCTATTTAGCGGGAGGGCTTGGCTACGAGCAGTACTTC
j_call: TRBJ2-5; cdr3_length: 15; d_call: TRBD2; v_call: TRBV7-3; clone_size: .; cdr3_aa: CASSLSGRGEETQYF; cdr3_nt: TGTGCCAGCAGCTTAAGCGGGAGAGGGGAGGAGACCCAGTACTTC
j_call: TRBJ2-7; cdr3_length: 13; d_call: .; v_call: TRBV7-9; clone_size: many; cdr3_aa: CASSFLGAYEQYF; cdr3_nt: TGTGCCAGCAGCTTCTTAGGGGCCTACGAGCAGTACTTC
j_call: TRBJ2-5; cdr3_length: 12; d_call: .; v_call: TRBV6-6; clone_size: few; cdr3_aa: CASTSGGETQYF; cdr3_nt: TGTGCCAGCACCTCCGGAGGGGAGACCCAGTACTTC
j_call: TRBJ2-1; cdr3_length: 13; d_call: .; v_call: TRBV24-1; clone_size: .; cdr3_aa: CATSDPTDNEQFF; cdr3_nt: TGTGCCACCAGTGATCCGACAGACAATGAGCAGTTCTTC
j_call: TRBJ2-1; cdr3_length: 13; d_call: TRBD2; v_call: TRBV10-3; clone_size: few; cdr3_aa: CALGLAGPNEQFF; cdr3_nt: TGTGCCCTCGGACTAGCGGGGCCCAATGAGCAGTTCTTC
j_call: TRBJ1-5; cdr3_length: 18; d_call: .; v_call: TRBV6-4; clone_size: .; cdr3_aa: CASSSSRVTEYSNQPQHF; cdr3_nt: TGTGCCAGCAGTTCCAGCCGGGTGACCGAATATAGCAATCAGCCCCAGCATTTT
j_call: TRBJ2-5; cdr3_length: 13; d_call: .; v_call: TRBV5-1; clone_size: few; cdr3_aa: CASGTEPQETQYF; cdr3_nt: TGCGCCAGCGGTACCGAACCACAAGAGACCCAGTACTTC
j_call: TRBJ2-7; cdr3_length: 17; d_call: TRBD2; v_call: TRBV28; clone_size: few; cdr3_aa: CASSLYRWGLPPYEQYF; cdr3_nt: TGTGCCAGCAGTTTATATCGGTGGGGACTACCACCCTACGAGCAGTACTTC